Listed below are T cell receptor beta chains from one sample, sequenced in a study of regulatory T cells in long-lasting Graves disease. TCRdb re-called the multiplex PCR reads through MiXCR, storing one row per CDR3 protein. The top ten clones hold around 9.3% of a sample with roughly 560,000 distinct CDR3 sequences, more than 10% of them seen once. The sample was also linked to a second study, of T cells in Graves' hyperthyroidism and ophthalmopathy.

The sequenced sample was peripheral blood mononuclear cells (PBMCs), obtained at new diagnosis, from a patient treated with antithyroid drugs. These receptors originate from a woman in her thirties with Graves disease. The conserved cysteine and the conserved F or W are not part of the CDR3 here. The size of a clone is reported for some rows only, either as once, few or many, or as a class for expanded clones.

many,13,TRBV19,ASSAQDSTHEKLF
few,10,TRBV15,ATSGRNSPLH
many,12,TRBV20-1,SARRGALGTEAF
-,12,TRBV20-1,SAPPERVGGKVF
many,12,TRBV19,ASSITGIITEAF
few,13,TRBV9,ASSVDSSSYNEQF
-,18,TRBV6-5,ASSYTGTGIFKTTNEKLF
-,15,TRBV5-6,ASSLRSTTFITDTQY
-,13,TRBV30,AWSFAGLHNQPQH
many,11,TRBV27,ASRAFSNYGYT
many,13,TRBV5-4,ASSPDRLTTAEQY
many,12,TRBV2,ASRMPGGADTQY
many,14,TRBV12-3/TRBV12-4,ASSAPGYHLRDEQF
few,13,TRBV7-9,ASSLLRQGGEKLF
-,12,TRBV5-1,ASSQAGPYYEQY
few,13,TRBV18,ASSPRADRSLGYT
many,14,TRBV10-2,ASSAPGGIRWETQY
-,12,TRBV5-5,ASSLSTGRYEQY
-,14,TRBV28,ASSLSPGQGWQPQH
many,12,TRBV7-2,ASSPTRLGGEQY
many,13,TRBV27,ASSLVAATNEKLF
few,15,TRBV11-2,ASSPGSYRRSNVKLF
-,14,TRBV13,ASSLPGGLGADTQY
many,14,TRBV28,ASSFRRGKSYNEQF
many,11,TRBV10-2,ASSTGIGQPQH
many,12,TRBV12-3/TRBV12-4,ASSPFTPPEKLF
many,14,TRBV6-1,ASNGGSGYSNQPQH
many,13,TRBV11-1,ASSPWTGRLYEQY
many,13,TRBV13,ASSVPSGLYNEQF
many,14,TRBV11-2,ASSSGRGSGANVLT
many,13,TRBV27,ASSFGGTSSYEQY
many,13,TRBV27,ASSWDRLSSYEQY
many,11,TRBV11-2,ASMGQVRETQY
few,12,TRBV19,ASTRLGPLWGYT
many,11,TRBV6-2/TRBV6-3,ASSYDNRSRWY